This entry lists 6 T cell receptor beta chains sequenced from one sample in a study of tumor-infiltrating lymphocytes in primary liver carcinoma. The authors took blood RNA from unsorted whole blood and also extracted germline DNA. The template, around 520 ng total RNA, yielded TCR beta cDNA made with a constant-region primer. Nested multiplex PCR, run for three rounds with slightly modified ARM-PCR, yielded TCR beta libraries. Forward primers for TRBV1-TRBV30 and a C-beta reverse primer served the first two PCR rounds, at around 9 cycles each. TCRdb independently ran MiXCR on the multiplex PCR reads; one entry per CDR3 protein. The table has 320,000 or so distinct CDR3 sequences, 55% to 65% seen once. Sequencing was performed on peripheral blood. These receptors were taken from a man in his forties with primary liver carcinoma and hepatitis B virus infection.

As to this clonotype: This may be a read error: a much more frequent sequence differs by one nucleotide. The chain has TRBV24-1 and TRBJ2-1; TRBD2 might be the D (5 bases). Germline V gives CDR1 KGHDR, CDR2 SFDVKD. The V end lost 9 bases, the J end lost 6 bases, and 20 bases lay between the germline ends. This CDR3 has 15 residues. Here the CDR3 DNA reads TGTGCCACCGCCCCGGAGCTAGTGGGAGCCAATGAGCAGTTCTTC. Amino acids: CATAPELVGANEQFF.

With respect to this clonotype: This clone may be a read error of a much larger clone one base away. The chain carries TRBV4-1 and TRBJ2-1; 16 bases map to TRBD2. Germline V gives CDR1 MGHRA, CDR2 YSYEKL. The CDR3 is made up of 18 amino acids. CDR3: CAGSQVLVGTSGRDEQFF. Written as DNA, the CDR3 is TGCGCCGGCAGCCAAGTTCTTGTGGGGACTAGCGGGAGGGATGAGCAGTTCTTC.

This clonotype came up many times. The rearrangement joins TRBV12-3 or TRBV12-4 to TRBJ1-2; TRBD1 matches 10 bases. The CDR3 spans 15 residues. The V and J ends lost 5 bases and 8 bases, in that order; junction bases with no gene match: 11. The CDR3 loop reads CASSDRGLRGSGYTF. DNA of the CDR3: TGTGCCAGCAGTGACAGGGGGCTAAGAGGAAGCGGCTACACCTTC.

The rearrangement links TRBV11-1 to TRBJ2-5, with D tentatively TRBD2 (6 bases). Trimming removed 7 bases from V and 11 bases from J, with 23 bases in between. CDR1 SGHAT and CDR2 FQDESV come from the germline V gene (reference sequence). The CDR3 contains 14 residues. CDR3 amino acids: CASTPGRGVDTQYF. The CDR3 region has the DNA TGTGCCAGCACCCCCGGGAGAGGGGTAGATACGCAGTACTTC.

Regarding this clonotype: An end of the junction differs from the germline gene, which may be a read error. The J gene is TRBJ1-1, the V gene TRBV29-1; D is possibly TRBD1 (5 bases). There are 15 residues in the CDR3. Germline CDR1 reads SQVTM; CDR2 reads ANQGSEA. CDR3 DNA sequence: TGTAGCGGTGCCTCAGGGTGGGGCATGAACACTGAAGATTTCTTT. Translating gives CSGASGWGMNTEDFF.

On this clonotype itself: The junction shows a germline mismatch at one end, possibly a read error. The gene calls are TRBV5-5 and TRBJ2-3; D perhaps matches TRBD2 (6 bases). The CDR3 contains 16 residues. Germline lookup yields CDR1 SGHKS and CDR2 YYEKEE (reference sequence). CDR3 sequence (DNA): TGTGTCAGCAGCTTGGCAGGAGCGGGTAGCACAGATACGCAGTATTTT. Protein: CVSSLAGAGSTDTQYF.